What follows are 15 T cell receptor beta chains derived from one specimen sequenced in a study of blood T cell repertoires in COVID-19. The assay was immunoSEQ multiplex PCR, and TCRdb's table has in-frame clones only and misses some. The sample contains 62,000 or so clones, approximately 80% of which appear only once. The sequencing input was peripheral blood. These TCRs come from a man aged 60-69 years with COVID-19, enrolled during active disease.

J is TRBJ2-6 and V is TRBV7-9; TRBD1 matches at 7 bases. Germline loops: CDR1 SEHNR, CDR2 FQNEAQ (reference sequence). Trimming at V came to 5 bases and at J to 0 bases, leaving 7 bases not matched to a gene. The CDR3 runs to 17 residues. The CDR3 DNA reads TGTGCCAGCAGCATCTACAGGGGATTCTCTGGGGCCAACGTCCTGACTTTC. Protein product: CASSIYRGFSGANVLTF.

The sample holds many counts of this clone. V is TRBV18 and J is TRBJ2-3; 9 nucleotides match TRBD2. Trimming took 3 bases from V and 5 from J; bases not matched to a gene: 9. In germline, CDR1 is KGHSH, CDR2 LQKENI. This CDR3 comprises 16 residues. The CDR3 spells CASSPVAGGTGDTQYF. As DNA, the CDR3 is TGTGCCAGCTCACCGGTCGCGGGGGGGACCGGAGATACGCAGTATTTT.

The chain carries TRBV11-3 and TRBJ2-1, with 8 bases lining up with TRBD2. The CDR3 extends over 15 amino acids. Germline V gene lookup returns CDR1 SGHNT and CDR2 YENEEA. The V segment lost 4 bases and the J segment 5 bases; nucleotides outside the gene matches: 7. CDR3 loop: CASSSGGVRNNEQFF. CDR3 DNA: TGTGCCAGCAGCTCCGGGGGGGTCCGTAACAATGAGCAGTTCTTC.

This clone showed up just a few times. The genes are TRBV5-1 and TRBJ1-3, with TRBD1 identical over 7 bases. The CDR3 runs to 14 residues. Germline CDR1 is SGHRS and CDR2 is YFSETQ. V was clipped by 3 bases and J by 0 bases; unmatched bases: 0. The CDR3 sequence is CASSWDSSGNTIYF. The CDR3 DNA sequence: TGCGCCAGCAGCTGGGACAGCTCTGGAAACACCATATATTTT.

This clone was recorded only once. CDR3 loop: CASSGGTVFSGANVLTF. The CDR3, as DNA: TGTGCCAGCAGCGGGGGGACAGTTTTCTCTGGGGCCAACGTCCTGACTTTC. The rearrangement joins TRBV6-2 or TRBV6-3 to TRBJ2-6; either TRBD1 or TRBD2 may supply D (7 bases each). The length of the CDR3 is 17 residues. Germline assignment: CDR1 MNHEY and CDR2 SVGEGT. Trimming cost V 6 bases and J 0 bases, with 15 bases left between them.

V usage is TRBV6-5 and J usage is TRBJ1-6; D gene uncertain. Trimming took off 6 bases at V and 0 bases at J, with 6 bases between the two ends. Germline V CDR1 and CDR2: MNHEY, SVGAGI. The CDR3 runs 14 residues. The CDR3 region has the DNA TGTGCCAGCAGGCGGGACTCCTATAATTCACCCCTCCACTTT. Translating gives CASRRDSYNSPLHF.

V is TRBV7-2 and J is TRBJ2-7; D remains unclear. The CDR3 has 14 residues. V gave up 5 bases and J gave up 1 base, with 12 bases separating them. Germline V gene sequence: CDR1 SGHTA, CDR2 FQGNSA. The CDR3 region is CASSPATGSYEQYF. DNA of the CDR3: TGTGCCAGCAGCCCCGCGACTGGGTCCTACGAGCAGTACTTC.

The chain joins TRBV2 to TRBJ1-6; no clear D. Germline-derived CDR1 and CDR2 are SNHLY and FYNNEI. The length of the CDR3 is 11 residues. Trimming took 5 bases from V and 9 from J, leaving 5 bases between them. The CDR3 DNA sequence: TGTGCCAGCAGTCCGGGTTCACCCCTCCACTTT. Translating gives CASSPGSPLHF.

The chain carries TRBV5-1 and TRBJ1-1; TRBD1 might be the D (5 bases). This CDR3 is built from 15 residues. Germline lookup yields CDR1 SGHRS and CDR2 YFSETQ. V shed 2 bases and J shed 5 bases, with 16 bases lying between them. The CDR3 DNA sequence: TGCGCCAGCAGCTTCGAAGGGGTACGAGGAACTGAAGCTTTCTTT. It translates to CASSFEGVRGTEAFF.

The V and J genes are TRBV27 and TRBJ1-4; 8 nucleotides match TRBD1. Germline V CDR1 and CDR2: MNHEY, SMNVEV (reference sequence). The V segment lost 2 bases and the J segment 4 bases; nucleotides outside the gene matches: 9. The CDR3 has 17 residues. Here the CDR3 reads CASSLTPGQVLNEKLFF. CDR3 nucleotide sequence: TGTGCCAGCAGTTTAACACCGGGACAGGTCCTTAATGAAAAACTGTTTTTT.

The rearrangement joins TRBV4-1 to TRBJ2-5; D possibly corresponds to TRBD1 (6 bases). Germline-derived CDR1 and CDR2 are MGHRA and YSYEKL. This CDR3 is 15 amino acids long. V gave up 0 bases and J gave up 9 bases, with 17 bases separating them. This CDR3 is CASSQDGGLGLAQYF. The CDR3 DNA reads as TGCGCCAGCAGCCAAGATGGGGGCCTAGGATTGGCCCAGTACTTC.

The sample holds one count of this clone. The rearrangement uses TRBV4-1 and TRBJ2-7; 13 bases line up with TRBD2. Trimming cost V 6 bases and J 6 bases; bases outside gene matches: 5. Germline V gene lookup returns CDR1 MGHRA and CDR2 YSYEKL. The CDR3 consists of 14 residues. The CDR3 coding sequence is TGCGCCAGCAGACCACTAGCGGGAGGGGCCGAGCAGTACTTC. It yields the protein CASRPLAGGAEQYF.

This clone was detected a few times. The rearrangement links TRBV19 to TRBJ2-7, with TRBD1 identical over 7 bases. CDR3 length equals 13 residues. CDR1 is LNHDA, CDR2 SQIVND, per germline (reference sequence). J gave up 3 bases and V 10 bases, and 9 bases lay outside the gene matches. This CDR3 reads CATSKDRDYEQYF. In nucleotides, the CDR3 is TGTGCCACCTCAAAAGACAGGGACTACGAGCAGTACTTC.

The CDR3 DNA reads TGTGCCAGCAGCCAACGGGCAACTAATGAAAAACTGTTTTTT. Translating it yields CASSQRATNEKLFF. The chain is built from TRBV3-1 (or the pseudogene TRBV3-2) and TRBJ1-4; D ambiguous. V was clipped by 2 bases and J by 0 bases, with 4 bases between them. The germline V gene has CDR1 LGHDT and CDR2 YNNKEL (reference sequence). CDR3 length: 14 amino acids.

The chain carries TRBV4-1 and TRBJ1-6; the match to TRBD1 covers 7 bases. V lost 5 bases to trimming and J lost 7 bases; unmatched junction nucleotides: 11. From germline, CDR1 is MGHRA and CDR2 YSYEKL. The CDR3 has 16 amino acids. The CDR3 bases are TGCGCCAGCAGCTCCATCCCGGGACAGCAAAATTCACCCCTCCACTTT. This translates into CASSSIPGQQNSPLHF.